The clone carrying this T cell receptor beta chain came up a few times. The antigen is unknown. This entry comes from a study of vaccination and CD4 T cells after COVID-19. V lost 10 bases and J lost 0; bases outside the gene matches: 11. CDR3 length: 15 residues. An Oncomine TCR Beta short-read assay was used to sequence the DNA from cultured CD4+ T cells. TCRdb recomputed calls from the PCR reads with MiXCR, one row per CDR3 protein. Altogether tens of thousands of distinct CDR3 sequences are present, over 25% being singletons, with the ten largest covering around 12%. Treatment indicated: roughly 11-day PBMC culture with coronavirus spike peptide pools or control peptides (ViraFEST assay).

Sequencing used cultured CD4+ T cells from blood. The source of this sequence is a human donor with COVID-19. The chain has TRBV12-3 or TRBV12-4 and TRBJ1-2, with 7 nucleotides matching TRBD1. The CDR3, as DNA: TGTGCCACCACAGACAGGGCTGGAGCTAACTATGGCTACACCTTC. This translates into CATTDRAGANYGYTF.